What follows are 4 T cell receptor beta chains derived from one specimen sequenced in a study of cytomegalovirus exposure and HLA in healthy donors. Vbeta (60) and Jbeta (13) primers were used in the PCR. Libraries were prepared by immunoSEQ multiplex PCR; TCRdb keeps only in-frame clonotypes and omits some of them. There are 90,000 to 100,000 clones in the sample; roughly 70% occur only once, and 2% to 2.5% lies in the top ten. What was sequenced was PBMCs. The receptors originated from a man aged 50 or older in good health and CMV-seronegative.

Points on this clone: Different DNA sequences within this sample yield the same CDR3. CDR3 region: CASSYGTPLEAFF. CDR3 nucleotide sequence: TGCGCCAGCAGCTACGGGACACCCCTAGAAGCTTTCTTT. J is TRBJ1-1 and V is TRBV5-1, with a tentative D call TRBD1 (6 bases). The germline V gene encodes CDR1 SGHRS and CDR2 YFSETQ. The CDR3 contains 13 residues. With 3 bases removed from V and 8 bases from J, the gap between germline ends came to 14 bases.

J is TRBJ2-7 and V is TRBV7-2; 7 bases align to TRBD1. Per germline, CDR1 SGHTA and CDR2 FQGNSA. The trim removed 6 bases at V and 4 bases at J, leaving 18 bases unmatched. The CDR3 has 17 residues. Written as DNA, the CDR3 is TGTGCCAGCAGTAGAGGGGCGGCGGCAGGGGGTACTTACGAGCAGTACTTC. This gives the protein CASSRGAAAGGTYEQYF.

The CDR3 here is CASSLPRGGDNSPLHF. CDR3 in DNA: TGTGCCAGCTCACTGCCTCGAGGGGGAGATAATTCACCCCTCCACTTT. The chain recombines TRBV18 with TRBJ1-6; a possible D gene is TRBD1 (6 bases). Trimming shortened V by 4 bases and J by 5 bases, and 15 bases separated the two germline ends. Per germline, CDR1 KGHSH and CDR2 LQKENI. The CDR3 sequence is 16 residues long.

This clone was seen a single time. Germline and junction disagree at one end, which may indicate a read error. The chain has TRBV7-9 and TRBJ1-6; weak D call: TRBD1 (6 bases). Per germline, CDR1 SEHNR and CDR2 FQNEAQ (reference sequence). The CDR3 has 12 residues. CDR3 loop: CSSSPGDSPLHF. The CDR3 bases are TGTTCCAGCAGTCCAGGGGATTCACCCCTCCACTTT.